These 27 T cell receptor beta chains came from one sample sequenced in a study of blood T cell repertoires in COVID-19. The protocol was immunoSEQ multiplex PCR, while the TCRdb copy is restricted to in-frame clones and leaves out a portion. Altogether under 250,000 clones are present, roughly 90% being singletons, with the ten largest covering 2% to 3%. Sample: PBMCs or T cells enriched from blood (not recorded which). These receptors all come from a woman in her twenties or thirties with acute COVID-19.

The count of this clone is one. The V and J genes are TRBV7-9 and TRBJ1-4; D is possibly TRBD1 (6 bases). Trimming shortened V by 0 bases and J by 6 bases, and 17 bases separated the two germline ends. This CDR3 comprises 17 residues. CDR1 is SEHNR, CDR2 FQNEAQ, per germline (reference sequence). The CDR3 loop reads CASSLASGGSLDEKLFF. In nucleotides, the CDR3 is TGTGCCAGCAGCTTAGCGTCGGGGGGCTCTCTTGATGAAAAACTGTTTTTT.

This chain connects TRBV27 to TRBJ1-1; D perhaps matches TRBD1 (5 bases). The CDR3 loop spans 14 amino acids. The germline V and J ends were trimmed by 8 bases and 8 bases, with 21 bases remaining between them. Germline V gene data show CDR1 as MNHEY and CDR2 as SMNVEV (reference sequence). This chain's CDR3 is CASGRTGGSGEAFF. The DNA of the CDR3 is TGTGCCAGCGGCCGCACGGGGGGGTCAGGCGAAGCTTTCTTT.

This chain links TRBV6-4 with TRBJ2-1; 8 positions agree with TRBD2. V lost 0 bases to trimming and J lost 6 bases; unmatched junction nucleotides: 7. Germline V CDR1 and CDR2: MRHNA, SNTAGT. The CDR3 consists of 16 residues. This chain's CDR3 is CASSDSWRGDSNEQFF. CDR3 nucleotide sequence: TGTGCCAGCAGTGACTCTTGGCGGGGGGATTCCAATGAGCAGTTCTTC.

This sequence joins TRBV15 and TRBJ1-6, with TRBD1 identical over 7 bases. The V segment lost 3 bases and the J segment 8 bases; nucleotides outside the gene matches: 7. CDR1 is LNHNV, CDR2 YYDKDF, per germline (reference sequence). CDR3 length equals 15 residues. The CDR3 DNA follows: TGTGCCACCAGCAGTCCGGGACAGCCGGATTCACCCCTCCACTTT. It codes for CATSSPGQPDSPLHF.

The chain uses TRBV19 and TRBJ2-3; D may be TRBD2 (6 bases). From germline, CDR1 is LNHDA and CDR2 SQIVND (reference sequence). This CDR3 has 17 residues. V lost 5 bases to trimming and J lost 4 bases, with 22 bases between them. CDR3 protein: CASSQNRGRSPADTQYF. As DNA, the CDR3 is TGTGCCAGTAGTCAGAATCGGGGGAGAAGCCCCGCAGATACGCAGTATTTT.

This chain uses TRBV29-1 with TRBJ1-2; 8 bases line up with TRBD1. V lost 3 bases and J lost 4; bases outside the gene matches: 4. The germline V gene encodes CDR1 SQVTM and CDR2 ANQGSEA. The length of the CDR3 is 13 residues. The CDR3 region is CSVDTGGLYGYTF. Here the CDR3 DNA reads TGCAGCGTTGACACAGGGGGTCTCTATGGCTACACCTTC.

The chain employs TRBV29-1 and TRBJ2-1; 10 positions agree with TRBD2. V shed 0 bases, J shed 7 bases, and the junction held 6 bases outside the gene matches. The germline V gene encodes CDR1 SQVTM and CDR2 ANQGSEA. The CDR3 totals 15 residues. CDR3 loop: CSVEDPSGGQNEQFF. In DNA form, the CDR3 reads TGCAGCGTTGAAGATCCTAGCGGGGGCCAAAATGAGCAGTTCTTC.

V usage is TRBV15 and J usage is TRBJ1-5; 10 positions match TRBD1. With V trimmed by 6 bases and J by 0 bases, 14 bases remained unmatched. Germline lookup yields CDR1 LNHNV and CDR2 YYDKDF (reference sequence). There are 19 residues in the CDR3. The CDR3 here is CATRYWDRGLPYSNQPQHF. CDR3 DNA: TGTGCCACCAGATACTGGGACAGGGGTCTTCCTTATAGCAATCAGCCCCAGCATTTT.

The V gene is TRBV30, the J gene TRBJ1-2; TRBD1 is a possible D gene (6 bases). V was cut by 0 bases and J by 2 bases, with 7 bases left in between. The CDR3 is 13 amino acids. The germline V gene encodes CDR1 GTSNPN and CDR2 SVGIG (reference sequence). CDR3 region: CAWSVTGNYGYTF. The DNA for the CDR3 is TGTGCCTGGAGTGTTACAGGGAACTATGGCTACACCTTC.

This chain joins TRBV7-2 and TRBJ1-3; tentative D call: TRBD1 (6 bases). The V gene's germline CDR1 is SGHTA and CDR2 FQGNSA. This CDR3 region has 17 residues. The V end was cut by 1 base, the J end by 0 bases, with 13 bases between. DNA for the CDR3: TGTGCCAGCAGCTTAGACCGGACAGTGGTCTCTGGAAACACCATATATTTT. Amino acid sequence: CASSLDRTVVSGNTIYF.

The CDR3 region is CASSPGLAGGETQYF. CDR3 DNA sequence: TGTGCCAGCAGCCCAGGACTAGCGGGGGGAGAGACCCAGTACTTC. The chain uses TRBV11-3 and TRBJ2-5; 14 bases line up with TRBD2. In germline, CDR1 is SGHNT, CDR2 YENEEA. The CDR3 has 15 amino acids. J was trimmed by 4 bases and V by 5 bases; bases with no gene match: 3. The whole variable domain, filled in from reference TRBV11-3 and TRBJ2-5, reads EAGVVQSPRYKIIEKKQPVAFWCNPISGHNTLYWYLQNLGQGPELLIRYENEEAVDDSQLPKDRFSAERLKGVDSTLKIQPAELGDSAVYLCASSPGLAGGETQYFGPGTRLLVL.

This clone occurred a few times. Written as DNA, the CDR3 is TGTGCCTGGAGCGACGGGGGTGGCTTTCAGCCCCAGCATTTT. Its protein is CAWSDGGGFQPQHF. The chain has TRBV30 and TRBJ1-5, with TRBD1 as a possible D gene (5 bases). Trimming took 3 bases from V and 6 from J, leaving 15 bases between them. Per germline, CDR1 GTSNPN and CDR2 SVGIG (reference sequence). The CDR3 has 14 residues.

V gene TRBV20-1 combines with J gene TRBJ2-7; TRBD1 matches at 7 bases. This CDR3 is built from 11 residues. The ends lost 0 bases at V and 7 bases at J; junction bases unmatched: 0. Germline V gene data show CDR1 as DFQATT and CDR2 as SNEGSKA (reference sequence). The chain's CDR3 is CSAREDREQYF. The DNA for the CDR3 is TGCAGTGCTAGAGAGGACAGGGAGCAGTACTTC.

The V and J genes are TRBV4-1 and TRBJ1-2; D is ambiguous. From germline, CDR1 is MGHRA and CDR2 YSYEKL. The V end lost 1 base, the J end lost 3 bases, and 15 bases lay between the germline ends. The CDR3 spans 16 residues. As DNA, the CDR3 is TGCGCCAGCAGCCAAGCCCCACGGGGATTACACTATGGCTACACCTTC. Residues: CASSQAPRGLHYGYTF.

The rearrangement links TRBV6-5 to TRBJ1-3; D perhaps matches TRBD1 (5 bases). The CDR3 runs 14 residues. Germline assignment: CDR1 MNHEY and CDR2 SVGAGI. Trimming cost V 6 bases and J 2 bases, with 11 bases left between them. The CDR3 DNA reads TGTGCCAGCAGATTCGGGGGTCCTGGAAACACCATATATTTT. Protein sequence: CASRFGGPGNTIYF.

This chain connects TRBV12-1 to TRBJ1-2; the table's D call of TRBD1 was not tested on the DNA. TRBV12-1 is noted as a pseudogene. CDR3 length equals 15 residues. CDR3 nucleotide sequence: TGTGCCAGCAGCTCATCGACAGTTCGTAACTATGGCTACACCTTC. Translation gives CASSSSTVRNYGYTF.

This chain uses TRBV7-6 with TRBJ1-6; possible D gene TRBD1, 6 bases. CDR3 length: 14 residues. V was clipped by 2 bases and J by 7 bases, with 9 bases between them. Germline CDR1 and CDR2: SGHVS and FNYEAQ. CDR3 DNA: TGTGCCAGCAGCTTATCCGGACAGAATTCACCCCTCCACTTT. Its translation: CASSLSGQNSPLHF. The variable domain in full, completed from reference TRBV7-6 and TRBJ1-6, reads GAGVSQSPRYKVTKRGQDVALRCDPISGHVSLYWYRQALGQGPEFLTYFNYEAQQDKSGLPNDRFSAERPEGSISTLTIQRTEQRDSAMYRCASSLSGQNSPLHFGNGTRLTVT.

The V call is TRBV29-1, the J call TRBJ2-3; TRBD2 matches at 9 bases. The CDR3 is made up of 14 amino acids. Germline CDR1 SQVTM, CDR2 ANQGSEA. J gave up 5 bases and V 7 bases, and 10 bases lay outside the gene matches. DNA of the CDR3: TGCAGCGCCGTTAGCGGGGGCTCGAGAGATACGCAGTATTTT. This translates into CSAVSGGSRDTQYF.

The chain combines TRBV6-1 with TRBJ2-2; 7 positions match TRBD1. Germline CDR1 and CDR2: MNHNS and SASEGT. This CDR3 spans 16 amino acids. Trimming cost V 4 bases and J 4 bases; bases outside gene matches: 9. The CDR3 sequence is CASSGTRDSFTGELFF. CDR3 DNA: TGTGCCAGCAGTGGGACCCGGGACAGCTTCACCGGGGAGCTGTTTTTT.

This sequence joins TRBV7-2 and TRBJ1-1, with 7 bases matching TRBD1. V trimming: 1 base; J trimming: 1 base; junction bases outside the gene matches: 3. CDR1 and CDR2 from the germline V gene are SGHTA and FQGNSA. This CDR3 has 15 amino acids. CDR3 sequence reads: CASSLGDSPNTEAFF. The CDR3 nucleotides are TGTGCCAGCAGCTTAGGGGACAGTCCGAACACTGAAGCTTTCTTT.

V gene TRBV30 combines with J gene TRBJ1-2; maybe TRBD1 (5 bases). CDR3 length: 13 amino acids. Germline values: CDR1 GTSNPN, CDR2 SVGIG (reference sequence). Trimming shortened V by 0 bases and J by 6 bases, and 11 bases separated the two germline ends. In DNA form, the CDR3 reads TGTGCCTGGAGTGTAGCGTGGGGCGATGGCTACACCTTC. It encodes CAWSVAWGDGYTF.

The rearrangement links TRBV5-6 to TRBJ1-2, with D uncertain. Germline V gene lookup returns CDR1 SGHDT and CDR2 YYEEEE. V lost 2 bases and J lost 4, with 18 bases in between. This CDR3 spans 16 amino acids. This chain's CDR3 is CASSFNPQATPYGYTF. The CDR3 DNA is TGTGCCAGCAGCTTTAACCCCCAGGCAACCCCCTATGGCTACACCTTC.

J is TRBJ1-6 and V is TRBV6-1; D not certain. V was shortened by 3 bases and J by 14 bases, with 20 bases between the two germline ends. The V gene's germline CDR1 is MNHNS and CDR2 SASEGT. The CDR3 covers 15 residues. The CDR3 sequence: CASSDRGAGILSLHF. The CDR3 coding sequence is TGTGCCAGCAGTGATCGGGGAGCTGGTATTCTTTCCCTCCACTTT.

This chain joins TRBV4-3 and TRBJ1-2, with 9 bases fitting TRBD1. Germline V gives CDR1 LGHNA, CDR2 YSLEER. This CDR3 spans 14 amino acids. The junction had 5 bases not matched to a gene; V was cut back by 4 bases and J by 5 bases. CDR3 bases: TGCGCCAGCAGCCCCCGGGACAGGGAATATGGCTACACCTTC. Translated, it gives CASSPRDREYGYTF.

The gene calls are TRBV15 and TRBJ2-7; 9 nucleotides line up with TRBD2. V lost 2 bases, J lost 5 bases, and 10 bases stayed unmatched. Germline values: CDR1 LNHNV, CDR2 YYDKDF (reference sequence). This CDR3 region has 16 residues. CDR3 sequence reads: CATSRRSGSGGDEQYF. CDR3 DNA: TGTGCCACCAGCAGAAGGTCCGGTAGCGGGGGCGACGAGCAGTACTTC.

The chain carries TRBV6-5 and TRBJ1-1; perhaps TRBD1 as D (6 bases). Deletions cut 11 bases from V and 0 bases from J, with 19 bases between. This CDR3 contains 15 residues. The V gene's germline CDR1 is MNHEY and CDR2 SVGAGI. Here the CDR3 reads CASWGGGGLNTEAFF. The CDR3 coding sequence is TGTGCCTCCTGGGGGGGAGGGGGGCTGAACACTGAAGCTTTCTTT.

This chain links TRBV15 with TRBJ2-5; tentatively, D is TRBD1 (5 bases). CDR1 and CDR2 (germline): LNHNV, YYDKDF (reference sequence). The CDR3 is 14 amino acids. V gave up 0 bases and J gave up 2 bases, with 7 bases separating them. The CDR3 DNA is TGTGCCACCAGCAGAGATCAGGGACAAGAGACCCAGTACTTC. Its protein is CATSRDQGQETQYF.